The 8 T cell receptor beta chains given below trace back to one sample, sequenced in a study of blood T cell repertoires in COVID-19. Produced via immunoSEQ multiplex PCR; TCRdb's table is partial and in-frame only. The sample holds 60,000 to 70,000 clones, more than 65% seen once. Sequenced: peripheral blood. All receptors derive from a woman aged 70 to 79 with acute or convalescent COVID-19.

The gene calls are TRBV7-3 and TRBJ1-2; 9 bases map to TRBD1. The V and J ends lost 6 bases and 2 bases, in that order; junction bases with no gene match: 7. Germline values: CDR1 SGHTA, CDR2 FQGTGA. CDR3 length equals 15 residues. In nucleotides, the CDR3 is TGTGCCAGCAGTCAAGGGACAGGGCTAAACTATGGCTACACCTTC. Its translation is CASSQGTGLNYGYTF.

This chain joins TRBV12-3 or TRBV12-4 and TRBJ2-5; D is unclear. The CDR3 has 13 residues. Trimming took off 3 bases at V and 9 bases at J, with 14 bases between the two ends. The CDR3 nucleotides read TGTGCCAGCAGTTTTTCACGAGATGGTCCCCAGTACTTC. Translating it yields CASSFSRDGPQYF.

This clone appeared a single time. The CDR3 coding sequence is TGCAGAGCGGATCTCTACAATGAGCAGTTCTTC. Its translation: CRADLYNEQFF. The rearrangement uses TRBV29-1 and TRBJ2-1; TRBD2 is a possible D gene (5 bases). In germline, CDR1 is SQVTM, CDR2 ANQGSEA. This CDR3 contains 11 residues.

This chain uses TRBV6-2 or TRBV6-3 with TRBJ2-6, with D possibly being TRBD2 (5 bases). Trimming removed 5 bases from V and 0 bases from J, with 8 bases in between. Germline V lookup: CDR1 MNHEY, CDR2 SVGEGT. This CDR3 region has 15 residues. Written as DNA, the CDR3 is TGTGCCAGCAGTATACGGGACTCTGGGGCCAACGTCCTGACTTTC. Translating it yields CASSIRDSGANVLTF.

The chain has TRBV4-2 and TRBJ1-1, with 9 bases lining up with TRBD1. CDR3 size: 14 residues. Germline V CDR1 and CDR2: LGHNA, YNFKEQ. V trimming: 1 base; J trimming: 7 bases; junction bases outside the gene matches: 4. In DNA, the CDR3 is TGTGCCAGCAGCCAAGGGGGGACAGGGCGTGAAGCTTTCTTT. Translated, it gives CASSQGGTGREAFF.

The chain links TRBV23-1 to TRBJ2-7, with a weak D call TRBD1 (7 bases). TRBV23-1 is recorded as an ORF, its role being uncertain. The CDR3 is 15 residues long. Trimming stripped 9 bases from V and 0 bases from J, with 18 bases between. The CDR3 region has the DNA TGCGCCAGTTTCTCCGGGGGACAGTTCTCCTACGAGCAGTACTTC. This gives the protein CASFSGGQFSYEQYF.

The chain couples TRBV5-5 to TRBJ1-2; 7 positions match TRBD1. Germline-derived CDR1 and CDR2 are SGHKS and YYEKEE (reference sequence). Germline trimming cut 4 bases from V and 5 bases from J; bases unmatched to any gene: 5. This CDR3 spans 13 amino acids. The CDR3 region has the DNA TGTGCCAGCAGCCCGGGACAGAGTTATGGCTACACCTTC. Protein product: CASSPGQSYGYTF.

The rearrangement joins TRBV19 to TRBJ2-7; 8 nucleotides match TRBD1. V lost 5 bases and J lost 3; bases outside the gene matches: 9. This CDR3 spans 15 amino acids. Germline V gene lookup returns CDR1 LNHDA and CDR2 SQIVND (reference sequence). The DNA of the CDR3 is TGTGCCAGTAGTGTCGGGACAGGCCGGAACTACGAGCAGTACTTC. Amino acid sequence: CASSVGTGRNYEQYF.